This T cell receptor beta chain was profiled in a study of glioma-infiltrating T cells after dendritic cell vaccination. Overall study context: Patients had newly diagnosed or recurrent glioblastoma and received dendritic cell vaccines. Study-wide findings and caveats: Longer survival after dendritic cell vaccination followed higher pretreatment TIL content.

Germline loops: CDR1 LNHDA, CDR2 SQIVND (reference sequence). Trimming shortened V by 3 bases and J by 3 bases, and 8 bases separated the two germline ends. The CDR3 runs to 14 residues. Up to 2 ug genomic DNA was used for TCRB CDR3 amplification. Amplification used 60 V beta primers and 13 J beta primers. TCRdb's table, derived via immunoSEQ multiplex PCR, lists solely in-frame clones and lacks some. Altogether over 55,000 clones are present, about four fifths being singletons, with the ten largest covering roughly 7.9%. In regard to this clone: Its target is not known.

The gene calls are TRBV19 and TRBJ1-4, with D possibly TRBD1 on 6 matching bases. Specimen: blood, collected before dendritic cell vaccination. The sequence was obtained from a human donor with glioblastoma. The CDR3 region has the DNA TGTGCCAGTAGTATTTCAGGGGCTAATGAAAAACTGTTTTTT. Amino acid sequence: CASSISGANEKLFF.